The entry below gives a single T cell receptor (beta chain) sequence along with its context. This clone appeared a few times. It has no known antigen specificity. No base qualities exist here, and no much larger clone lies one base off it. For the CD8 naive samples, CD45RO-negative cells were positively selected for CCR7, yielding a CD45RA+CCR7+ population from which TemRA cells were excluded. Healthy HIV-negative adults with no recently reported acute infections or vaccinations were included as donors. Every donor was a Caucasian adult living in Nashville, Tennessee, USA. After blood collection by leukapheresis, PBMCs were isolated using Ficoll-Histopaque density gradient centrifugation and then cryopreserved in the vapor phase of liquid nitrogen. Analytical flow cytometry was used to check the purity and quantity of each magnetically sorted T cell population. From each sorted fraction, genomic DNA was isolated and quantified by UV absorbance on a Nanodrop 2000c.

The junction shows trimming of 5 bases on V and 8 bases on J, plus 18 bases between the germline ends. The germline V gene gives CDR1 as MDHEN and CDR2 as SYDVKM. The CDR3 starts with the cysteine, ends with the phenylalanine, and has 14 residues. The CDR3 DNA has 42 bases and is translated from base 1. TCR CDR3 regions were amplified from genomic DNA by multiplex PCR using the deep immunoSEQ assay. Extracted genomic DNA from each cell subset was spread evenly across all wells of several immunoSEQ 96-well plates, with each plate serving as a replicate. Each replicate PCR for sorted subsets received roughly 0.2 ug genomic DNA, equal to 28,000 or so T cell genomes. Purified libraries were measured with a Qubit 3.0 fluorometer, size-checked on a Bioanalyzer 2100, and measured again with the KAPA Library Quantification kit. Every immunoSEQ 96-well plate was sequenced on a dedicated single-read 150-cycle Illumina NextSeq 550 flow cell. Per the original workflow: Because the immunoSEQ output held only junctional sequences and lacked quality scores, the filtering could not match the filtering applied to full-length reads. Sequences were annotated with PyIR, a Python wrapper for IgBLAST v1.9, and V/J genes and CDR3 were assigned using IMGT germline references. Reads with weak V/J assignments (E-value above 1e-6), missing CDR3, stop codons, out-of-frame junctions, or ambiguous translated residues were removed. V3J clonotypes were defined as sequences sharing an identical inferred V gene, J gene, and CDR3 amino acid sequence. Percentage overlap between repertoires was calculated by dividing the number of shared unique clonotypes by the size of the smaller repertoire. Three approaches were used to assess repertoire richness: RTK rarefaction, the Chao1 estimator, and Recon v2.1 estimates of unobserved clonotypes. Generation probabilities for all TCRbeta clonotypes obtained by the gDNA method from four donors were computed using OLGA. Held by TCRdb, this immuneACCESS table contains in-frame sequences only and omits some clones. Under half of the omission traces to an unresolved V gene where checked; the cause of the rest is unknown. The V and J calls and the clone size are those of that table, but D and trimming were determined from the DNA. A total of around 700,000 clones appear in this sample, about 90% of them only once. 24% of the sample is held by the ten biggest clonotypes.

The entry originates in a study of shared clonotypes between healthy human individuals (dated by TCRdb to about 2020). Regarding the study in general: A couple of women and three men aged 18 to 49 years were included in the cohort. For each donor, three plates each were used for CD4 naive and CD4 memory, two plates were used for CD8 naive, and one plate was used for CD8 memory. To estimate repertoire size and how much clonotypes are shared between individuals, the study performed deep sequencing of blood TCR repertoires from a handful of healthy adults. To increase sequencing depth and limit assay-specific biases, TCR repertoire library preparation and sequencing were carried out by different laboratories using diverse techniques. Between about 0.8 and 9 billion PBMCs per donor were obtained by leukapheresis.

What the study reported, not specific to this receptor: Naive subsets generally had larger estimated clonotype richness than memory subsets. Sampling was limited to blood, and TCR repertoires in tissue likely differ from TCR repertoires in blood. Even with the large sequencing depth, rarefaction of the sorted-subset datasets indicated that sequencing was incomplete. The genetic and exposure-history diversity represented was limited by the small number of donors. Pairwise subsampling led to the expectation that sequencing depth would affect the degree of clonotype sharing among donors. Across a handful of donors, about 5% of naive CD4, approximately 4% of naive CD8, 2.3% of memory CD4, and under 0.45% of memory CD8 clonotypes were shared. Higher generation probabilities were observed for clonotypes shared by all four sorted-subset donors than for non-shared clonotypes.

The chain couples TRBV28 to TRBJ1-2; the D gene is perhaps TRBD1, on 6 matching bases. This clonotype was sampled from a man in his thirties or forties in good health. The sequenced sample was naive CD8+ T cells sorted from blood. The cell subset or site label on this specimen signifies: CD45RA+CCR7+. The nucleotide sequence is TGTGCCAGCAGTAGGCAGGGGATGGTGGAAGGCTACACCTTC. Its product reads: CASSRQGMVEGYTF.